This TCR beta chain is from a study of OX40 agonist ivuxolimab in advanced cancers. Study-level background: Age averaged approximately 60 years (range roughly 23 to 85), and 82.7% were male. Whole-study results and caveats: Within 6 weeks, CD4+ and CD8+ blood T cells expanded clonally at 0.1 to 3.0 mg/kg.

Using immunoSEQ multiplex PCR, the repertoire was profiled, and TCRdb retains in-frame clones only, with some absent. The table shows around 110,000 clones, with around 93% occurring only once. About this clone itself: Its antigen is currently unknown.

The CDR3 has 15 amino acids. V shed 3 bases and J shed 5 bases, with 16 bases lying between them. Looked up from germline, CDR1 is SGHRS and CDR2 is YFSETQ. V gene TRBV5-1 combines with J gene TRBJ2-3, with a tentative D call TRBD1 (6 bases). Specimen: CD4+ or CD8+ T cells sorted from blood, collected in a trial of the OX40 agonist ivuxolimab. This TCR derives from an adult with an advanced solid tumor such as melanoma, head and neck, liver or kidney cancer. The chain's CDR3 is CASSWQRQDLDTQYF. DNA of the CDR3: TGCGCCAGCAGCTGGCAGAGACAGGATCTAGATACGCAGTATTTT.